This note documents a single TCR beta chain sequence. The target antigen is unknown. The record originates from a study of T cells in Graves' hyperthyroidism and ophthalmopathy. Diagnoses were made from clinical symptoms, serum measures (thyroxine and TRAb), thyroid ultrasound and orbital computed tomography. Blood dates from first hyperthyroidism diagnosis, before any ophthalmopathy symptoms. Study-level points and caveats: In blood, most of the thyroid clonotypes expanded above 0.001 were also present.

The CDR3 regions of TCR beta were amplified from RNA transcripts. The HTBI set primed first-round TCR CDR3 RT-PCR. TCRdb used MiXCR to reprocess the multiplex PCR reads, holding one entry per CDR3 protein. This sample has a few hundred thousand distinct CDR3 sequences; 13% occur once, and the top ten carry about a fifth. This clonotype was sampled from a young man with Graves' hyperthyroidism that later progressed to Graves' ophthalmopathy. Sequencing was carried out using blood.

CDR3 in amino acids: CASRRDTSYNEQFF. In DNA, the CDR3 is TGTGCCAGCAGGAGGGACACCTCCTACAATGAGCAGTTCTTC. This rearrangement joins TRBV7-2 to TRBJ2-1; D possibly corresponds to TRBD1 (6 bases). Between the trimmed V and J ends, which lost 6 bases and 0 bases, there was a span of 9 bases. The CDR3 is made up of 14 amino acids. Germline CDR1 SGHTA, CDR2 FQGNSA.